This record looks at one TCR beta chain sequence and its context. The antigen is undetermined. The entry originates in a study of T cell clones after liver transplantation. Study-level information: Standard immunosuppression, with no induction, continued until 12-24 months after transplant.

Study observations and caveats: Compared with third party-reactive sequences, donor-reactive ones declined more, independent of withdrawal success.

The germline V gene encodes CDR1 SGHDT and CDR2 YYEEEE. The CDR3 runs 17 residues. V was pared by 4 bases and J by 6 bases, with 25 bases between. Assay: immunoSEQ multiplex PCR; the TCRdb copy retains only in-frame clones and omits some. The sample lists 50,000 to 70,000 clones, 70% occurring once. The TCR was taken from a human patient who received a liver transplant. Some of these T cells may belong to the graft donor. Sample: CD4+ T cells from blood, taken at the roughly 15-month timepoint. This chain connects TRBV5-6 to TRBJ1-2; TRBD1 is a possible D gene (5 bases). In nucleotides, the CDR3 is TGTGCCAGCAGCAAACCTTCTCCGGGACTCACACGGGATGGCTACACCTTC. Amino acids: CASSKPSPGLTRDGYTF.